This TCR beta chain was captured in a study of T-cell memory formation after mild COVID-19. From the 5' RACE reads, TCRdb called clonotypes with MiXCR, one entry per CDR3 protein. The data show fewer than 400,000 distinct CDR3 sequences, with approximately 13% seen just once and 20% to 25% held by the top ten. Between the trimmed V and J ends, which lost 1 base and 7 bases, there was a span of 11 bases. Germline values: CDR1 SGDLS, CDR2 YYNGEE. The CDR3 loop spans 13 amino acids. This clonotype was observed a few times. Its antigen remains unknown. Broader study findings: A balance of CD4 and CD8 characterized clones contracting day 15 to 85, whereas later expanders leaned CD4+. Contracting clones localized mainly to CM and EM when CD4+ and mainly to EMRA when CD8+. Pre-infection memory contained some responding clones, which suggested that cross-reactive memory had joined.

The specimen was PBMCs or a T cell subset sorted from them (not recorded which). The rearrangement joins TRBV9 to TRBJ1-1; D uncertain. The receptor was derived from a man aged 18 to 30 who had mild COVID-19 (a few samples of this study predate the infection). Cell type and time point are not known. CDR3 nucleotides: TGTGCCAGCAGCGTAAACCATGATAATGAAGCTTTCTTT. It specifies CASSVNHDNEAFF.